These 13 T cell receptor beta chains originate from one sample sequenced in a study of neurological immune-mediated disorders. TCRdb independently ran MiXCR on the 5' RACE reads; one entry per CDR3 protein. The sample lists tens of thousands of distinct CDR3 sequences; 9.5% to 13% were seen once. The sample was CD4+ T cells from blood. The source of these receptors is a woman aged 25 to 39 with HTLV-1-associated myelopathy (HAM/TSP).

Many counts were recorded for this clonotype. The chain recombines TRBV3-1 with TRBJ2-2; the match to TRBD1 covers 8 bases. J was trimmed by 4 bases and V by 5 bases; bases with no gene match: 9. There are 16 residues in the CDR3. Germline V lookup: CDR1 LGHDT, CDR2 YNNKEL (reference sequence). CDR3 coding DNA: TGTGCCAGCAGCAAACTTCAGGGGGCTGGCACCGGGGAGCTGTTTTTT. Translation gives CASSKLQGAGTGELFF.

Ten or more counts support this clonotype. The rearrangement uses TRBV5-1 and TRBJ2-6; D not certain. The germline CDR1 and CDR2 sequences are SGHRS and YFSETQ. Trimming left V 0 bases short and J 1 base short, with 8 bases between. The CDR3 runs 16 residues. The CDR3 loop reads CASSLEVGSGANVLTF. CDR3 in DNA: TGCGCCAGCAGCTTGGAGGTGGGGTCTGGGGCCAACGTCCTGACTTTC.

There are many counts of this clonotype. The chain links TRBV5-1 to TRBJ2-2; TRBD2 aligns across 16 bases. The germline V gene encodes CDR1 SGHRS and CDR2 YFSETQ. CDR3 length equals 18 residues. The ends lost 3 bases at V and 4 bases at J; junction bases unmatched: 6. The CDR3 sequence: CASSSGTSGGARTGELFF. CDR3 nucleotide sequence: TGCGCCAGCAGCTCCGGGACTAGCGGGGGGGCCCGCACCGGGGAGCTGTTTTTT.

In its sample, this clonotype was seen many times. The DNA for the CDR3 is TGTGCCAGCACGGACAGGGGTGAAGAGCAGTACTTC. Translation: CASTDRGEEQYF. The rearrangement uses TRBV6-5 and TRBJ2-7, with 9 nucleotides matching TRBD1. V gave up 7 bases and J gave up 7 bases; unmatched junction bases: 5. Looked up from germline, CDR1 is MNHEY and CDR2 is SVGAGI. The CDR3 extends over 12 amino acids.

This clonotype was observed at least ten times. The chain is built from TRBV18 and TRBJ1-5, with 9 bases lining up with TRBD1. Germline CDR1 and CDR2: KGHSH and LQKENI. V shed 4 bases and J 7 bases; nucleotides not matched to a gene: 8. The CDR3 runs 15 residues. In DNA, the CDR3 is TGTGCCAGCTCACAACAGGGGGCGCAGGGGCAGCCCCAGCATTTT. Translating it yields CASSQQGAQGQPQHF.

The J gene is TRBJ1-1, the V gene TRBV20-1; the D is unclear. The ends were cut back, 3 bases at V and 11 bases at J, with 13 bases in the middle. In germline, CDR1 is DFQATT, CDR2 SNEGSKA (reference sequence). This CDR3 has 11 residues. CDR3 sequence: CSASSRGNAFF. For the CDR3, the DNA is TGCAGTGCTAGTTCCCGGGGAAACGCTTTCTTT.

This clonotype was seen ten or more times. The V gene is TRBV25-1, the J gene TRBJ1-4; 7 bases are a match to TRBD1. The CDR3 runs to 15 residues. Germline assignment: CDR1 MGHDK and CDR2 SYGVNS. The J segment lost 6 bases and the V segment lost 5 bases, leaving 9 bases of the junction unmatched. For the CDR3, the DNA is TGTGCCAGCAGTATTCCCGACAGGGAGGATGAAAAACTGTTTTTT. As protein: CASSIPDREDEKLFF. Full variable domain (missing parts from reference TRBV25-1 and TRBJ1-4): EADIYQTPRYLVIGTGKKITLECSQTMGHDKMYWYQQDPGMELHLIHYSYGVNSTEKGDLSSESTVSRIRTEHFPLTLESARPSHTSQYLCASSIPDREDEKLFFGSGTQLSVL.

Many counts were recorded for this clonotype. The J gene is TRBJ1-2, the V gene TRBV10-3; D remains ambiguous. CDR3 size: 14 residues. Germline V gene sequence: CDR1 ENHRY, CDR2 SYGVKD. Trimming pared 6 bases from V and 5 bases from J, leaving 16 bases between. CDR3 DNA: TGTGCCATCAGCCCGAGGGTCCAGCAGTATGGCTACACCTTC. Its translation is CAISPRVQQYGYTF.

This clonotype was seen many times. This chain links TRBV20-1 with TRBJ2-1; TRBD1 matches 11 bases. This CDR3 is built from 15 residues. Germline V gives CDR1 DFQATT, CDR2 SNEGSKA (reference sequence). Trimming at V came to 3 bases and at J to 7 bases, leaving 8 bases not matched to a gene. Written as DNA, the CDR3 is TGCAGTGCTAGTCGTCTAGGACAGGGGGCGAATGAGCAGTTCTTC. Translating it yields CSASRLGQGANEQFF.

This clonotype was counted at least ten times. The chain uses TRBV20-1 and TRBJ1-2, with 8 bases matching TRBD1. Germline trimming cut 5 bases from V and 6 bases from J; bases unmatched to any gene: 11. There are 14 residues in the CDR3. CDR1 DFQATT and CDR2 SNEGSKA come from the germline V gene (reference sequence). The CDR3 DNA reads TGCAGTGCTCCTCAAACCGGGACAGGAGATGGCTACACCTTC. It is translated as CSAPQTGTGDGYTF.

Details on this clonotype: The junction departs from germline at one end; a sequencing error may be responsible. The chain combines TRBV9 with TRBJ1-2; D not certain. Germline V gene data show CDR1 as SGDLS and CDR2 as YYNGEE. The CDR3 covers 12 residues. The CDR3 DNA sequence: TGTGTCAGCAGCGCGGGCGCTTATGGCTACACATTC. It codes for CVSSAGAYGYTF.

This clonotype was counted many times. The chain joins TRBV5-1 to TRBJ2-1; 7 positions agree with TRBD2. Germline V CDR1 and CDR2: SGHRS, YFSETQ. The CDR3 totals 14 residues. The J segment lost 4 bases and the V segment lost 0 bases, leaving 1 base of the junction unmatched. The chain's CDR3 is CASSLGGGYNEQFF. The CDR3 nucleotides are TGCGCCAGCAGCTTGGGCGGGGGATACAATGAGCAGTTCTTC.

There are a few counts of this clonotype. The chain joins TRBV20-1 to TRBJ2-5; D tentatively fits TRBD1 or TRBD2 (5 bases each). The CDR3 totals 15 residues. V was pared by 5 bases and J by 1 base, with 17 bases between. Germline V gene lookup returns CDR1 DFQATT and CDR2 SNEGSKA (reference sequence). This CDR3 reads CSAQYLGAAQETQYF. The CDR3 region has the DNA TGCAGTGCTCAATACCTCGGGGCAGCCCAAGAGACCCAGTACTTC.